This is a list of T cell receptor beta chains from one sample in a study of shared clonotypes between healthy human individuals. Profiled with immunoSEQ multiplex PCR; TCRdb holds only in-frame clones, not every one. The sample gives about 520,000 clones, 60% to 80% of which show up once; about 11% is in the top ten. Sequenced: PBMCs. All receptors come from a woman in her forties in good health. Some clones in this sample may be carry-over from other donors' samples. The CDR3 runs from the conserved cysteine through the conserved F or W. Each record gives: clone size, V gene, D gene, J gene, CDR3 DNA, CDR3 protein. D genes are given only for firm matches. The size field is filled for only some rows; it gives once, few, many or a size class.

-	TRBV5-4	TRBD1	TRBJ1-2	TGTGCCAGCAGCAACCCGGGACAGGGGATCTATGGCTACACCTTC	CASSNPGQGIYGYTF
-	TRBV9	-	TRBJ2-7	TGTGCCAGCAGCGCCCGAGGACCTGGGAGTTACGAGCAGTACTTC	CASSARGPGSYEQYF
-	TRBV30	TRBD1	TRBJ2-2	TGTGCCTGCAAATTGGGATCAGGGGGCTACGGGGAGCTGTTTTTT	CACKLGSGGYGELFF
-	TRBV2	-	TRBJ2-6	TGTGCCAGCAGGGGCATGTCTGGGGCCAACGTCCTGACTTTC	CASRGMSGANVLTF
-	TRBV15	TRBD1	TRBJ2-5	TGTGCCACCAGCAGAGATCGGTCCGGGACAGGGGGATGGGAGACCCAGTACTTC	CATSRDRSGTGGWETQYF
-	TRBV29-1	-	TRBJ2-1	TGCAGCGTTGAAGCGTTTGCGGCCAATGAGCAGTTCTTC	CSVEAFAANEQFF
-	TRBV4-3	-	TRBJ1-2	TGCGCCAGCAGCCAAGATTGGGGGGGCGCGGAAGGCTACACCTTC	CASSQDWGGAEGYTF
few	TRBV7-2	TRBD1	TRBJ1-5	TGTGCCAGCAGCCGGGACAGTGGTAATCAGCCCCAGCATTTT	CASSRDSGNQPQHF
-	TRBV5-1	TRBD2	TRBJ2-7	TGCGCCAGCAGCTTGGGTAGCGGGAGCTACGAGCAGTACTTC	CASSLGSGSYEQYF
-	TRBV7-2	TRBD1	TRBJ1-1	TGTGCCAGCAGCTTGAGACAGGGGATTGAAGCTTTCTTT	CASSLRQGIEAFF
-	TRBV28	-	TRBJ1-5	TGTGCCAGCAGTTTAGATAGGGTTAGCAATCAGCCCCAGCATTTT	CASSLDRVSNQPQHF
many	TRBV5-1	TRBD1	TRBJ1-1	TGCGCCAGCAGTTGGACAGGAGGGTCTGGGGAAGCTTTCTTT	CASSWTGGSGEAFF
-	TRBV9	TRBD2	TRBJ2-5	TGTGCCAGCAGCGTAGGACTAGCGGGAGAAGAGACCCAGTACTTC	CASSVGLAGEETQYF
-	TRBV19	-	TRBJ2-1	TGTGCCAGTAGTATGGGTGGGATAGGCTTCAGCTCCTACAATGAGCAGTTCTTC	CASSMGGIGFSSYNEQFF
-	TRBV7-2	TRBD2	TRBJ2-1	TGTGCCAGCAGCTTACAAGCGGGAGTTCGGTTCTTC	CASSLQAGVRFF
-	TRBV5-4	-	TRBJ2-7	TGTGCCAGCAGCCCTCCAGAGCCCTACGAGCAGTACTTC	CASSPPEPYEQYF
-	TRBV11-2	TRBD2	TRBJ2-7	TGTGCCAGCAGCTTAGATCGGAAGCCGGGACTAGCATTGTACGAGCAGTACTTC	CASSLDRKPGLALYEQYF
-	TRBV5-1	-	TRBJ2-7	TGCGCCAGCAGCTTTGACAGGCAATCCTACGAGCAGTACTTC	CASSFDRQSYEQYF
-	TRBV4-3	-	TRBJ1-2	TGCGCCAGCAGCCGGGACACCTTAACGTACTATGGCTACACCTTC	CASSRDTLTYYGYTF
-	TRBV5-4	TRBD1	TRBJ1-5	TGTGCCAGCAGCACGGGACAGGGGGCGCAGAATATGCAGCCCCAGCATTTT	CASSTGQGAQNMQPQHF
-	TRBV10-3	TRBD2	TRBJ2-2	TGTGCCATCAGACCGGGACTAGCGGAGACCGGGGAGTTGTTTTTT	CAIRPGLAETGELFF
-	TRBV10-3	-	TRBJ2-5	TGTGCCATCAGTGAGCCTAGGGAGACCCAGTACTTC	CAISEPRETQYF
many	TRBV6-5	-	TRBJ2-2	TGTGCCAGCAGGGCCCACAACACCGGGGAGCTGTTTTTT	CASRAHNTGELFF
-	TRBV19	-	TRBJ2-7	TGTGCCAGTAGTAGCGGACTGAGCTACGAGCAGTACTTC	CASSSGLSYEQYF
-	TRBV15	-	TRBJ2-1	TGTGCCACCAGCAGAGAAGATAGTCATGAGCAGTTCTTC	CATSREDSHEQFF
-	TRBV30	-	TRBJ1-2	TGTGCCTGGAGTGTAAAGGGTTTCGACTATGGCTACACCTTC	CAWSVKGFDYGYTF
-	TRBV27	TRBD1	TRBJ2-6	TGTGCCAGCAGTCGGGACAGGGTGACAGGGGCCAACGTCCTGACTTTC	CASSRDRVTGANVLTF
-	TRBV30	-	TRBJ2-7	TGTGCCTGGAGTGTAGGGGGGGGCTCCTACGAGCAGTACTTC	CAWSVGGGSYEQYF
-	TRBV19	TRBD1	TRBJ1-1	TGTGCCAGTAGTATAAAAGGGGGCAGCACCCATTATTTGAACACTGAAGCTTTCTTT	CASSIKGGSTHYLNTEAFF
-	TRBV29-1	-	TRBJ2-7	TGCAGCGCCAATGGGCAGGGCCACGAGCAGTACTTC	CSANGQGHEQYF
few	TRBV5-5	-	TRBJ2-7	TGTGCCAGCAGCCGGGACCGTAACTCCTACGAGCAGTACTTC	CASSRDRNSYEQYF
-	TRBV18	-	TRBJ1-2	TGTGCCAGCTCACCGACCCAGGGCTATGGCTACACCTTC	CASSPTQGYGYTF
-	TRBV25-1	TRBD2	TRBJ2-1	TGTGCCAGCAGTGAAGCGCGGTTAGCGGGAGGGCGAGAGCAGTTCTTC	CASSEARLAGGREQFF
-	TRBV18	-	TRBJ1-5	TGTGCCAGCTCGACGGTAGGGAATAATCAGCCCCAGCATTTT	CASSTVGNNQPQHF
-	TRBV29-1	TRBD1	TRBJ2-5	TGCAGCGTTGTAACAGGGGCCGGGGAGACCCAGTACTTC	CSVVTGAGETQYF
once	TRBV4-2	-	TRBJ2-7	TGTGCCAGCAGCCAAGTTCCTAACTACGAGCAGTACTTC	CASSQVPNYEQYF
-	TRBV18	TRBD2	TRBJ2-1	TGTGCCAGCTCCGGGCTAGCGGGAGCGACGAGCTCCTACAATGAGCAGTTCTTC	CASSGLAGATSSYNEQFF
-	TRBV29-1	-	TRBJ2-1	TGCAGCGTTGAAATAGAGGGGAACTCCTACAATGAGCAGTTCTTC	CSVEIEGNSYNEQFF
-	TRBV6-4	TRBD1	TRBJ2-7	TGTGCCAGCAGTCCCGGGACAGAGTCCTACGAGCAGTACTTC	CASSPGTESYEQYF
-	TRBV11-2	-	TRBJ2-2	TGTGCCAGCAGCTTAGACCGGACCGGGGAGCTGTTTTTT	CASSLDRTGELFF
once	TRBV5-1	TRBD2	TRBJ2-5	TGCGCCAGCAGCGCCGGGACTACCCAAGAGACCCAGTACTTC	CASSAGTTQETQYF
-	TRBV6-6	TRBD1	TRBJ1-4	TGTGCCAGCGGGGGGGCAGCGACAGGGGAAGAAAAACTGTTTTTT	CASGGAATGEEKLFF
once	TRBV6-5	-	TRBJ1-1	TGTGCCAGCAGTTACTCGCGGCAGGGGTCCACTGAAGCTTTCTTT	CASSYSRQGSTEAFF
-	TRBV28	-	TRBJ2-5	TGTGCCAGCAGGACCCGGGGCCGGAAGGAGACCCAGTACTTC	CASRTRGRKETQYF
-	TRBV5-6	-	TRBJ2-2	TGTGCCAGCAGCTTGTTCTCGAACACCGGGGAGCTGTTTTTT	CASSLFSNTGELFF
-	TRBV9	TRBD2	TRBJ2-1	TGTGCCAGCAGCGCTCGGACTAGCGTCGATGAGCAGTTCTTC	CASSARTSVDEQFF
-	TRBV19	TRBD2	TRBJ2-2	TGTGCCAGTAGTTACGGGAGGGCCGACGCCGGGGAGCTGTTTTTT	CASSYGRADAGELFF
-	TRBV30	-	TRBJ2-7	TGTGCCTGGAGTGTACGGTACGAGCAGTACTTC	CAWSVRYEQYF
-	TRBV4-2	-	TRBJ2-4	TGTGCCAGCAGCCAAGAGGGGGGGGCTGTCATTCAGTACTTC	CASSQEGGAVIQYF
-	TRBV7-8	TRBD1	TRBJ2-1	TGTGCCAGCAGCTTGGGGACAGGTCGGTTAGAGACGTTCTTC	CASSLGTGRLETFF
-	TRBV5-1	-	TRBJ2-5	TGCGCCAGCAGCTTGAGGGGTGCGCAAGAGACCCAGTACTTC	CASSLRGAQETQYF
few	TRBV19	-	TRBJ1-5	TGTGCCAGCCCGCCGAGGGATCCTCAGCCCCAGCATTTT	CASPPRDPQPQHF
-	TRBV28	TRBD1	TRBJ2-2	TGTGCCAGCAGTTTCCCTCAGACAGGGCAGAACGGGGAGCTGTTTTTT	CASSFPQTGQNGELFF
-	TRBV10-3	TRBD2	TRBJ2-1	TGTGCCATCAGTGGTTGGATAGGACTAGCGGGATGGGATGAGCAGTTCTTC	CAISGWIGLAGWDEQFF
-	TRBV9	-	TRBJ2-2	TGTGCCAGCAGGTCAGGGACGGACACCGGGGAGCTGTTTTTT	CASRSGTDTGELFF
once	TRBV5-1	-	TRBJ2-2	TGCGCCAGCAGACCCGACACCGGGGAGCTGTTTTTT	CASRPDTGELFF
-	TRBV14	TRBD1	TRBJ1-2	TGTGCCAGCAGCCCCCAGACAGGGACCGGCTACACCTTC	CASSPQTGTGYTF
-	TRBV18	-	TRBJ2-5	TGTGCCAGCTCACCATCGGCCCCGGAGACCCAGTACTTC	CASSPSAPETQYF
-	TRBV25-1	-	TRBJ2-7	TGTGCCAGCAGCGGAGGCGTGCAGACGCTTTACGAGCAGTACTTC	CASSGGVQTLYEQYF
-	TRBV28	TRBD1	TRBJ1-3	TGTGCCAGCCAGTTTATCGGACAGGGCTACTCTGGAAACACCATATATTTT	CASQFIGQGYSGNTIYF